This T cell receptor (beta chain) is drawn from a study of T cell clusters in autoimmune cytopenias. Multiplex touch-down PCR amplified TRB using TRB-A and TRB-B pools in one tube. No DNA is given; TCRdb re-called the multiplex PCR reads and lists each CDR3 protein once. This sample's table reports several thousand distinct CDR3 sequences. Study outcomes and limitations: Primary autoimmune cytopenia patients appeared to lack physiological T cell clusters present in healthy donors. No experiment has yet validated the function of the T cell clusters defined in silico.

Regarding this clonotype: Antigen specificity is unknown.

TRB amplification used 250 ng of peripheral blood genomic DNA. These data are also associated with another study on T cell repertoires in aging, cancer and after chemotherapy. As that study records: Healthy donor repertoires were recorded over several months to years and showed clear clonal overlap. In healthy donors, age-related TCR diversity loss mainly reflected lost richness.

Sequenced material: peripheral blood. This sequence was found in a human donor in good health.

CDR3 amino acids: CASSLTASTDTQYF. The rearrangement links TRBV5-4 to TRBJ2-3. Germline V gene data show CDR1 as SGHNT and CDR2 as YYREEE (reference sequence). The CDR3 covers 14 residues.